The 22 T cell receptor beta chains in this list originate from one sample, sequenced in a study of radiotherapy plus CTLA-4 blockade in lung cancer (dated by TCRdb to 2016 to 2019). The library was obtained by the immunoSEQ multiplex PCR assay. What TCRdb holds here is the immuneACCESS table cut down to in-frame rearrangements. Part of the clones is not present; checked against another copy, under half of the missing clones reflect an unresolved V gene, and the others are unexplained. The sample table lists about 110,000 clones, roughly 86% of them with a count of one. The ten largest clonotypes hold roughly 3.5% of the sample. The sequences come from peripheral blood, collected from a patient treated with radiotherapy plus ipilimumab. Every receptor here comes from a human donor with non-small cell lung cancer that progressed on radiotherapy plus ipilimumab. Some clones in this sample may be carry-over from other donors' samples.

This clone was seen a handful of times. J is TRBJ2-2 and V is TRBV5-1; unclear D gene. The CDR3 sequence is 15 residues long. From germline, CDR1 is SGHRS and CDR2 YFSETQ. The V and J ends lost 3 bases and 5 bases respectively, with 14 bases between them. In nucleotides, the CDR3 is TGCGCCAGCAGCTCGGGTGCAATGGGGACCGGGGAGCTGTTTTTT. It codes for CASSSGAMGTGELFF.

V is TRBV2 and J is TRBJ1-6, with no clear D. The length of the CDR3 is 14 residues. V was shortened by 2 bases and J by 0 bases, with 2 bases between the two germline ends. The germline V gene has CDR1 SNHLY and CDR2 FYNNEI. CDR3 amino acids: CASSESSYNSPLHF. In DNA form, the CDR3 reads TGTGCCAGCAGTGAAAGCTCCTATAATTCACCCCTCCACTTT. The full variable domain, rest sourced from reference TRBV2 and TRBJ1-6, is EPEVTQTPSHQVTQMGQEVILRCVPISNHLYFYWYRQILGQKVEFLVSFYNNEISEKSEIFDDQFSVERPDGSNFTLKIRSTKLEDSAMYFCASSESSYNSPLHFGNGTRLTVT.

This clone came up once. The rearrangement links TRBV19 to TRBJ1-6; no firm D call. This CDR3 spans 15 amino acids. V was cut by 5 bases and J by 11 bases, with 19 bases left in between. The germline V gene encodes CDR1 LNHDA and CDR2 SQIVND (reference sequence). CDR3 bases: TGTGCCAGTAGTTTTCGGGCAATGGGAGGCACACCCCTCCACTTT. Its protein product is CASSFRAMGGTPLHF. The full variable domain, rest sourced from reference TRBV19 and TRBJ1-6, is DGGITQSPKYLFRKEGQNVTLSCEQNLNHDAMYWYRQDPGQGLRLIYYSQIVNDFQKGDIAEGYSVSREKKESFPLTVTSAQKNPTAFYLCASSFRAMGGTPLHFGNGTRLTVT.

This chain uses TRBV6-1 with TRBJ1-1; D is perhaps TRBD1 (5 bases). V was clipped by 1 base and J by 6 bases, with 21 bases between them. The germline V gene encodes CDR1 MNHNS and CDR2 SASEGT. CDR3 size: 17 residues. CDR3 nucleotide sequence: TGTGCCAGCAGTGAAGTGGGAGGGTGGGGCTTTAACTCTGAAGCTTTCTTT. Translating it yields CASSEVGGWGFNSEAFF.

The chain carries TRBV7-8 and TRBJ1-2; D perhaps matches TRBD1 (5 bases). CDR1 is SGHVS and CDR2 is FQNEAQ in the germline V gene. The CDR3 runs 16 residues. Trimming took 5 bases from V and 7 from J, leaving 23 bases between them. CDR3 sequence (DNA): TGTGCCAGCAGCCAGAGACGGGGCGCCGGTTTTGGTGGCTACACCTTC. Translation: CASSQRRGAGFGGYTF.

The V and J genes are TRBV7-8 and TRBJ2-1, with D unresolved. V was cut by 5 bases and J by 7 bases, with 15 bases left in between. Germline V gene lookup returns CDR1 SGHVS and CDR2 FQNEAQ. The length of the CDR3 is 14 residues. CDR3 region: CASSPRRVRNEQFF. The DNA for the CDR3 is TGTGCCAGCAGCCCACGTCGTGTACGGAATGAGCAGTTCTTC. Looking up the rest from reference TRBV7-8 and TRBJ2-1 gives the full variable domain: GAGVSQSPRYKVAKRGQDVALRCDPISGHVSLFWYQQALGQGPEFLTYFQNEAQLDKSGLPSDRFFAERPEGSVSTLKIQRTQQEDSAVYLCASSPRRVRNEQFFGPGTRLTVL.

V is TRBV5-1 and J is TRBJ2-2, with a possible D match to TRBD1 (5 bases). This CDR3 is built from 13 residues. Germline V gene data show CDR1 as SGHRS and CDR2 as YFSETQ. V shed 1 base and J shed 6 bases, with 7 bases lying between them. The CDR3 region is CASSLQGAGELFF. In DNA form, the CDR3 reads TGCGCCAGCAGCTTGCAGGGTGCCGGGGAGCTGTTTTTT.

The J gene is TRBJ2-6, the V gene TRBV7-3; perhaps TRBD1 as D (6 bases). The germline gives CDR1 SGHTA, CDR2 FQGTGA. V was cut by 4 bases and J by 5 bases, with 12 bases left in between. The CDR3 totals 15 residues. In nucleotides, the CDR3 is TGTGCCAGCAGCTCACAGGGAACTCGGGCCAACGTCCTGACTTTC. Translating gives CASSSQGTRANVLTF.

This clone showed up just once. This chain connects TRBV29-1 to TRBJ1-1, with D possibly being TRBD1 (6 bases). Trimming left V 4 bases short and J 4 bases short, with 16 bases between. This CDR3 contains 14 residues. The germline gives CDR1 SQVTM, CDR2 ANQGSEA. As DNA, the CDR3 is TGCAGCGTTGTCTCTCAGGGAGGGGGCACTGAAGCTTTCTTT. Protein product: CSVVSQGGGTEAFF.

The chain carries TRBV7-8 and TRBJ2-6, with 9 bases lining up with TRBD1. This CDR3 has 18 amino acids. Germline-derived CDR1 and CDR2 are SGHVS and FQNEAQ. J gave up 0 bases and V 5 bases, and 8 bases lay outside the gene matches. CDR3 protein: CASSARTGDYSGANVLTF. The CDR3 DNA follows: TGTGCCAGCAGCGCCCGGACAGGGGACTACTCTGGGGCCAACGTCCTGACTTTC.

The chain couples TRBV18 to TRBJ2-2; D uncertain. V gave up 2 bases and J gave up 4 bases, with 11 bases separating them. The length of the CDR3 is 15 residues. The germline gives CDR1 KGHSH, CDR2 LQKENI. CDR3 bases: TGTGCCAGCTCACCAATCAGAGCTACCACCGGGGAGCTGTTTTTT. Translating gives CASSPIRATTGELFF.

CDR3 in DNA: TGTGCCAGCAGAGGGGACAGATATAGCAATCAGCCCCAGCATTTT. It codes for CASRGDRYSNQPQHF. The V and J genes are TRBV28 and TRBJ1-5, with 7 bases matching TRBD1. The CDR3 loop spans 15 amino acids. Germline V lookup: CDR1 MDHEN, CDR2 SYDVKM. Germline trimming cut 6 bases from V and 0 bases from J; bases unmatched to any gene: 5.

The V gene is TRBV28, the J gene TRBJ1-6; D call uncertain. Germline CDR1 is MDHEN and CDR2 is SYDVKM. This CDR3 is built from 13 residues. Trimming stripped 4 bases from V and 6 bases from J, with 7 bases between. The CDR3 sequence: CASSSQFNSPLHF. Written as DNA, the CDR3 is TGTGCCAGCAGTTCGCAGTTTAATTCACCCCTCCACTTT.

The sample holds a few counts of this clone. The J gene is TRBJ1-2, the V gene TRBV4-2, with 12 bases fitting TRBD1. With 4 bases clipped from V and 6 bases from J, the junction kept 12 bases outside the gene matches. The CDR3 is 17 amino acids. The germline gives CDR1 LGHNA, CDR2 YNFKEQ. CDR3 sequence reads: CASSPTWDRGRTDGYTF. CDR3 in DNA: TGTGCCAGCAGCCCAACATGGGACAGGGGGCGGACGGATGGCTACACCTTC.

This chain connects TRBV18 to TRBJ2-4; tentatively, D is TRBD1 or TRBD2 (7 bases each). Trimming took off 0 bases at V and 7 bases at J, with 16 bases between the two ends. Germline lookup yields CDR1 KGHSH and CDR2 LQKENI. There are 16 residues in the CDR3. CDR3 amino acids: CASSPPPLGGGNIQYF. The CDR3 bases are TGTGCCAGCTCACCACCTCCGTTGGGAGGGGGCAACATTCAGTACTTC.

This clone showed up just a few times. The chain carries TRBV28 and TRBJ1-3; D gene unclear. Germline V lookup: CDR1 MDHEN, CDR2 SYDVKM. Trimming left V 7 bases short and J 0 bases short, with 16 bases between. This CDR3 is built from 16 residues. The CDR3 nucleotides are TGTGCCAGCACCTCACCTGGGGAACCCTCTGGAAACACCATATATTTT. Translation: CASTSPGEPSGNTIYF.

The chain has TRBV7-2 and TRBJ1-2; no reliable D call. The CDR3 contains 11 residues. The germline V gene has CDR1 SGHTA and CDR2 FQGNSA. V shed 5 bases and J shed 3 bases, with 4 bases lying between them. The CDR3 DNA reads TGTGCCAGCAGCCCGTACTATGGCTACACCTTC. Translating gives CASSPYYGYTF.

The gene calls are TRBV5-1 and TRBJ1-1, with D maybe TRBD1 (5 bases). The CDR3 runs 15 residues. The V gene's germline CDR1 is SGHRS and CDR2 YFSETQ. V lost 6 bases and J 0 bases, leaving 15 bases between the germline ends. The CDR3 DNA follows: TGCGCCAGCATCCTGGGGCCGGGGGTGAACACTGAAGCTTTCTTT. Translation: CASILGPGVNTEAFF.

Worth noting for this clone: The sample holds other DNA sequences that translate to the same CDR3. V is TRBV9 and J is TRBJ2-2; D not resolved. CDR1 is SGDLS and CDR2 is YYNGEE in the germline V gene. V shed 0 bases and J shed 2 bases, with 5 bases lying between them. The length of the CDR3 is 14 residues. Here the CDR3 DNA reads TGTGCCAGCAGCGTAGGTCCCAACACCGGGGAGCTGTTTTTT. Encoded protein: CASSVGPNTGELFF.

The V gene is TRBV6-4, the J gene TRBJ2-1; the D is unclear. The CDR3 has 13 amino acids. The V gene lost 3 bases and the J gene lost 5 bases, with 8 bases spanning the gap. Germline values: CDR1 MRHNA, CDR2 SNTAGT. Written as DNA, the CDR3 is TGTGCCAGCAGTGATCTTACTCACAATGAGCAGTTCTTC. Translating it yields CASSDLTHNEQFF.

Written as DNA, the CDR3 is TGTGCCAGCAGTTACTCTAAGGTCTACGAGCAGTACTTC. Its protein is CASSYSKVYEQYF. The chain uses TRBV6-5 and TRBJ2-7, with D unclear. Trimming cost V 0 bases and J 3 bases, with 6 bases left between them. Germline CDR1 and CDR2: MNHEY and SVGAGI. The CDR3 consists of 13 residues.

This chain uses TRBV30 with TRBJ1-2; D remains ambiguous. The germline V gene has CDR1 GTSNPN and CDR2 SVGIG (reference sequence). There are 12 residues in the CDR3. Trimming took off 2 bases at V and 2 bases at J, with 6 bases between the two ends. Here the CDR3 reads CAWSQLNYGYTF. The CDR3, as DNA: TGTGCCTGGAGTCAACTAAACTATGGCTACACCTTC.